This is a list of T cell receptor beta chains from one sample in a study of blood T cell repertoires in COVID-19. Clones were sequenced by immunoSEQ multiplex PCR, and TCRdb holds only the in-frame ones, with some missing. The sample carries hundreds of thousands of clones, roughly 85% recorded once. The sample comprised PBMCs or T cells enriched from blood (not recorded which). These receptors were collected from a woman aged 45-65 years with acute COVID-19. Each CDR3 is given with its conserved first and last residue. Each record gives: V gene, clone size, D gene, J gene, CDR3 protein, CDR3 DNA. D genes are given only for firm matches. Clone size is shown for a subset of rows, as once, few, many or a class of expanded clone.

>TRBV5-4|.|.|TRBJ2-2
CASSSAGLNRELFF
TGTGCCAGCAGCTCTGCAGGTTTGAACCGGGAGCTGTTTTTT
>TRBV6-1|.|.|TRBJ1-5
CASSEARPGYSNQPQHF
TGTGCCAGCAGTGAAGCGCGTCCAGGGTATAGCAATCAGCCCCAGCATTTT
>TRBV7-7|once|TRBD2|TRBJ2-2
CASSPRLAGATNTGELFF
TGTGCCAGCAGCCCCAGACTAGCGGGGGCGACGAACACCGGGGAGCTGTTTTTT
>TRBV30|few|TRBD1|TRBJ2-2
CAWSVGDRDTGELFF
TGTGCCTGGAGTGTAGGCGACAGGGACACCGGGGAGCTGTTTTTT
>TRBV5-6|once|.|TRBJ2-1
CASTAPPRDYNEQFF
TGTGCCAGCACGGCCCCCCCCCGGGACTACAATGAGCAGTTCTTC
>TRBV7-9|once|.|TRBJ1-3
CASSRSGTLRSSGNTIYF
TGTGCCAGCAGCCGTAGCGGGACACTCCGGAGCTCTGGAAACACCATATATTTT
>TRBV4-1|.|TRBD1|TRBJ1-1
CASSRIGGTGPAEAFF
TGCGCCAGCAGCCGGATAGGGGGGACAGGCCCTGCTGAAGCTTTCTTT
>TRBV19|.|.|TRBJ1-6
CASRGRGNADSPLHF
TGTGCCAGTAGGGGTCGGGGGAACGCTGATTCACCCCTCCACTTT
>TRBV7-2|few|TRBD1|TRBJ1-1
CASSSNRGRTEAFF
TGTGCCAGCAGCTCCAACAGGGGAAGAACTGAAGCTTTCTTT
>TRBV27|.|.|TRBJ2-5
CASSPRGAPETQYF
TGTGCCAGCAGTCCCAGGGGGGCCCCCGAGACCCAGTACTTC
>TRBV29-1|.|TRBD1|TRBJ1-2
CSAVRGQGRYGYTF
TGCAGCGCAGTAAGAGGACAGGGAAGGTATGGCTACACCTTC
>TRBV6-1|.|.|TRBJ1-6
CASSDEGLRNSPLHF
TGTGCCAGCAGTGATGAGGGCCTAAGGAATTCACCCCTCCACTTT
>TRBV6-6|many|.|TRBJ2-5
CASSPSPGAAGKETQYF
TGTGCCAGCAGTCCATCCCCGGGGGCAGCGGGGAAAGAGACCCAGTACTTC
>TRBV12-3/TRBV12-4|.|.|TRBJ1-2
CASMRERDGYTF
TGTGCCAGCATGAGGGAAAGGGATGGCTACACCTTC
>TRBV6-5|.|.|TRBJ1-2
CASSYRTDRFGGYTF
TGTGCCAGCAGTTACCGGACAGATAGGTTTGGTGGCTACACCTTC
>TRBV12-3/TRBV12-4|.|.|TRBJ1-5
CASNNVNQPQHF
TGTGCCAGCAACAACGTTAATCAGCCCCAGCATTTT
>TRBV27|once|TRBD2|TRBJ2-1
CASSLSPLAGSYNEQFF
TGTGCCAGCAGTTTATCTCCACTAGCGGGGTCCTACAATGAGCAGTTCTTC
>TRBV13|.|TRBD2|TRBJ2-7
CASSPRGGFYEQYF
TGTGCCAGCAGCCCACGGGGGGGCTTCTACGAGCAGTACTTC
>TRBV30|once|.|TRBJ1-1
CAWSLYTNTEAFF
TGTGCCTGGAGTTTATATACAAACACTGAAGCTTTCTTT
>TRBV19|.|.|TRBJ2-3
CASSEGQQQYF
TGTGCCAGTAGTGAGGGTCAGCAGCAGTATTTT
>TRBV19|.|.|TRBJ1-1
CASKTTQGRQVPEAFF
TGTGCCAGTAAAACCACCCAGGGCAGGCAAGTTCCTGAAGCTTTCTTT
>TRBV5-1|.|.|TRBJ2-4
CASSAGLGKNIQYF
TGCGCCAGCAGCGCGGGGTTGGGCAAAAACATTCAGTACTTC
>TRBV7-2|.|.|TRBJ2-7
CASSLNAGSYEQYF
TGTGCCAGCAGCTTAAATGCAGGGTCCTACGAGCAGTACTTC
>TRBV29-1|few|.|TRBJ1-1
CSVEKFTEAFF
TGCAGCGTCGAGAAATTCACTGAAGCTTTCTTT
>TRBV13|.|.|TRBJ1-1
CASSLAPGRYTEAFF
TGTGCCAGCAGCTTAGCTCCAGGGCGGTACACTGAAGCTTTCTTT
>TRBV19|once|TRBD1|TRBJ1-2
CASTLQGKGGYTF
TGTGCCAGTACTCTACAGGGGAAGGGTGGCTACACCTTC
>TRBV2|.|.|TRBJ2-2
CASSDPGANTGELFF
TGTGCCAGCAGTGACCCGGGGGCGAACACCGGGGAGCTGTTTTTT
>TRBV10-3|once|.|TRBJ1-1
CAISDQGGNTEAFF
TGTGCCATCAGTGACCAGGGTGGGAACACTGAAGCTTTCTTT
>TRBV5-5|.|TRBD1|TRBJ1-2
CASRRTGNGYTF
TGTGCCAGCAGACGGACAGGGAATGGCTACACCTTC